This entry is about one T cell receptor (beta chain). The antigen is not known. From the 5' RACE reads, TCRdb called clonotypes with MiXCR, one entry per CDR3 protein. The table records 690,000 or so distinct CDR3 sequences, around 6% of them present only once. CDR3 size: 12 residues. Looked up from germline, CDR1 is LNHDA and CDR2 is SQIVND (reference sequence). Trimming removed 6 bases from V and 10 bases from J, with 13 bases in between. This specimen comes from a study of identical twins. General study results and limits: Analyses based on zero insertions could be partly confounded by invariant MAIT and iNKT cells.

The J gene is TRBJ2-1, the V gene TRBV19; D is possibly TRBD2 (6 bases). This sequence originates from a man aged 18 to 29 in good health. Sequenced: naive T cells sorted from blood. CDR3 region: CASSPPLAEQFF. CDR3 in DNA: TGTGCCAGTAGCCCACCCCTAGCGGAGCAGTTCTTC.